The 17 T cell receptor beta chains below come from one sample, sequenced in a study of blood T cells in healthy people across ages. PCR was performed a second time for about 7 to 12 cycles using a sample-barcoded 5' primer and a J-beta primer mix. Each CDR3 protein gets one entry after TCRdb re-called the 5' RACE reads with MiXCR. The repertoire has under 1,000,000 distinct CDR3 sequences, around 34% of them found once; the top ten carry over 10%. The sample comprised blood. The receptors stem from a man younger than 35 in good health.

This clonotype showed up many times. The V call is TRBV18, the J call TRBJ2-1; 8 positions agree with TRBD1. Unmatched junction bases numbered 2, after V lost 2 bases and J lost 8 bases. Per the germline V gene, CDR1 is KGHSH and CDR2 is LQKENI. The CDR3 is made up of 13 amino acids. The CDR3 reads CASSPGQGDEQFF. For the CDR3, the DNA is TGTGCCAGCTCACCAGGACAGGGCGATGAGCAGTTCTTC.

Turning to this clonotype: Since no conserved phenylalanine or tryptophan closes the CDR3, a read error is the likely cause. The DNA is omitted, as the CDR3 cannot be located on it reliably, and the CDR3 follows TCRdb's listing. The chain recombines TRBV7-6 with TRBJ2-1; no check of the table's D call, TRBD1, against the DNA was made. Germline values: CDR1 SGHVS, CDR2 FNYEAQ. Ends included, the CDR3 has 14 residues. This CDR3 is CASSPGTENNEQFI.

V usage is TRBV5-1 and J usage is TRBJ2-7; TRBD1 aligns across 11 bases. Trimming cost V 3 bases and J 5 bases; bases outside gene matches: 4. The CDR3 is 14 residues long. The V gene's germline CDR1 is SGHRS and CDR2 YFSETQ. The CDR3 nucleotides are TGCGCCAGCAGCTCCGGACAGGGGGCGAACGAGCAGTACTTC. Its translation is CASSSGQGANEQYF.

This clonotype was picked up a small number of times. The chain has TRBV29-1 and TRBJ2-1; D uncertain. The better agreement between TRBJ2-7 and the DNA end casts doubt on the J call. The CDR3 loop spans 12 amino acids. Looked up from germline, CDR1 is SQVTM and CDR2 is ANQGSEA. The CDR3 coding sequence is TGCAGCGTCACGCAGGTATACAATGAGCAGTACTTC. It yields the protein CSVTQVYNEQYF.

The CDR3 DNA reads as TGTGCCAGCCACCTGAGGGGCAGGGCGGGCAATCAGCCCCAGCATTTT. Its protein is CASHLRGRAGNQPQHF. The chain carries TRBV6-1 and TRBJ1-5, with D possibly matching TRBD1 (5 bases). The CDR3 covers 16 residues. The germline gives CDR1 MNHNS, CDR2 SASEGT. The V and J ends lost 8 bases and 2 bases respectively, with 19 bases between them.

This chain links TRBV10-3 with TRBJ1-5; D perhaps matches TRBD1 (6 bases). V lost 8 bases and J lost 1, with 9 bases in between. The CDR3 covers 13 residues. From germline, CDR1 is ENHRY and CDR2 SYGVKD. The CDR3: CAIGQGSNQPQHF. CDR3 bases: TGTGCCATCGGGCAGGGGAGCAATCAGCCCCAGCATTTT.

CDR3 sequence (DNA): TGTGCCAGCAGTTCGGGGTCCTATGAAGCTTTCTTT. The encoded protein is CASSSGSYEAFF. V and J are TRBV12-3 or TRBV12-4 and TRBJ1-1; D not resolved. The CDR3 runs 12 residues. Trimming stripped 4 bases from V and 7 bases from J, with 10 bases between.

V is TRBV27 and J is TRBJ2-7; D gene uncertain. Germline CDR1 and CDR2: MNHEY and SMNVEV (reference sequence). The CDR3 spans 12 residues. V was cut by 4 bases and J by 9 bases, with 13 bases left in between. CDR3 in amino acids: CASSSEDTGQYF. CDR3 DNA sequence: TGTGCCAGCAGTTCTGAGGATACTGGGCAGTACTTC.

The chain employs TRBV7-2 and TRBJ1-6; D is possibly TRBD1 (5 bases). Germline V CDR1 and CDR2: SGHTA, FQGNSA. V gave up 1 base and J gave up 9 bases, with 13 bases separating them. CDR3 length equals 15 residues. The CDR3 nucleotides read TGTGCCAGCAGCTTAGTGGGGGGAACGGGTTCACCCCTCCACTTT. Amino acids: CASSLVGGTGSPLHF.

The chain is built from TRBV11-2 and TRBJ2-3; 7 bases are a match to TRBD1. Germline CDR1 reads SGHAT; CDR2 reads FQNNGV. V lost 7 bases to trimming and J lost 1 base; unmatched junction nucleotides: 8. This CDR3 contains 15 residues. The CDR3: CASNFRDRGTDTQYF. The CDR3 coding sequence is TGTGCCAGCAACTTCCGGGACAGAGGCACAGATACGCAGTATTTT.

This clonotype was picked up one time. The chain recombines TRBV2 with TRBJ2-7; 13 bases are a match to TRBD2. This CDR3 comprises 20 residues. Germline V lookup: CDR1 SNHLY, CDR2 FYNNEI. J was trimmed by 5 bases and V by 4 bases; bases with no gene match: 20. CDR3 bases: TGTGCCAGCAGTGCACTTAGTAGGACTAGCGGGGGCCGGCGGGGAAACGAGCAGTACTTC. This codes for CASSALSRTSGGRRGNEQYF.

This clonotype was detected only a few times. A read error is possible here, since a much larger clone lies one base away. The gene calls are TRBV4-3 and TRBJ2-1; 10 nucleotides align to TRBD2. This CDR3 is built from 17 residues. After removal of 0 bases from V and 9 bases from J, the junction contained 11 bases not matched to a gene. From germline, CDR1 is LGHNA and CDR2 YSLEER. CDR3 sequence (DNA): TGCGCCAGCAGCCAAGACCCCGTAGCGGGGGGTTTCGGTGAGCAGTTCTTC. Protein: CASSQDPVAGGFGEQFF.

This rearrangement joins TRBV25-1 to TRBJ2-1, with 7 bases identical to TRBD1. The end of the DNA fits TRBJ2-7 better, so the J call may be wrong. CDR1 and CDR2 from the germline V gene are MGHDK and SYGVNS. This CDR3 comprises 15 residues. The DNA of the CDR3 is TGTGCCAGCAGCCGGGACAGTACCTCCTACAATGAGCAGTACTTC. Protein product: CASSRDSTSYNEQYF.

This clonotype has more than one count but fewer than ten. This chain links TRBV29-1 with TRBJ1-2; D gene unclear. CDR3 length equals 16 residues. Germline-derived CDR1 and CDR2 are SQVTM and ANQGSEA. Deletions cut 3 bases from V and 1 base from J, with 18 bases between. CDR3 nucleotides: TGCAGCGTTGATTCTGAGTTCAGGCGACTTAACTATGGCTACACCTTC. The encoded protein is CSVDSEFRRLNYGYTF. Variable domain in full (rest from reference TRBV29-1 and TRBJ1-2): SAVISQKPSRDICQRGTSLTIQCQVDSQVTMMFWYRQQPGQSLTLIATANQGSEATYESGFVIDKFPISRPNLTFSTLTVSNMSPEDSSIYLCSVDSEFRRLNYGYTFGSGTRLTVV.

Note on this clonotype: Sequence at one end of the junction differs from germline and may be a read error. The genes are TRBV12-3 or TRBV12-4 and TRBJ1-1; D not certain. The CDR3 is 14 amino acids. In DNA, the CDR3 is TGTGTCAGCAGTTTCTGGGCGTGGGACACTGAAGCTTTCTTT. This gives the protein CVSSFWAWDTEAFF.

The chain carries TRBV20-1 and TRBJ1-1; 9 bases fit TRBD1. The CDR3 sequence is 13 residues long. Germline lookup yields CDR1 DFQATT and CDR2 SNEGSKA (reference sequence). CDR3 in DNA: TGCAGATTACCGGGACAGGGAGACACTGAAGCTTTCTTT. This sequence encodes CRLPGQGDTEAFF.

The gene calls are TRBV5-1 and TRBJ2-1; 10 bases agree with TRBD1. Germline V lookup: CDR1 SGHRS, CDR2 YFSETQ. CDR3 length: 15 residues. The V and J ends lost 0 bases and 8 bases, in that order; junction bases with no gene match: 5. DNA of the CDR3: TGCGCCAGCAGCTTGGAGGACAGGGGGAGCGATGAGCAGTTCTTC. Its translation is CASSLEDRGSDEQFF.